The 15 T cell receptor beta chains below were found in one sample sequenced in a study of T cell repertoires in cytomegalovirus infection. TCRdb itself ran the reads through MiXCR, one entry per CDR3 protein. The table includes about 230,000 distinct CDR3 sequences, around 6.4% detected once. The specimen sequenced was PBMCs. All receptors derive from a human donor in good health (CMV status not recorded). Some clones in this sample may be carry-over from other donors' samples.

This clonotype was counted at least ten times. This CDR3 is CASSYEGAQYF. For the CDR3, the DNA is TGTGCCAGCAGTTACGAGGGGGCCCAGTACTTC. The V call is TRBV6-2 or TRBV6-3, the J call TRBJ2-5, with a tentative D call TRBD1 (6 bases). This CDR3 has 11 residues. CDR1 and CDR2 from the germline V gene are MNHEY and SVGEGT. The V end was cut by 2 bases, the J end by 9 bases, with 7 bases between.

In its sample, this clonotype was seen many times. The chain recombines TRBV2 with TRBJ2-3; 13 bases fit TRBD2. V lost 6 bases and J lost 7; bases outside the gene matches: 7. Germline lookup yields CDR1 SNHLY and CDR2 FYNNEI. The CDR3 has 15 amino acids. The CDR3 reads CASRLTSGGAYTQYF. For the CDR3, the DNA is TGTGCCAGCAGATTAACTAGCGGGGGGGCGTATACGCAGTATTTT.

In this sample, this clonotype turned up many times. CDR3 DNA: TGTGCCAGCACACCCAGGACAGGGGTTTACTACGAGCAGTACTTC. It yields the protein CASTPRTGVYYEQYF. The chain carries TRBV6-2 or TRBV6-3 and TRBJ2-7, with 9 bases that match TRBD1. The CDR3 spans 15 residues. In germline, CDR1 is MNHEY, CDR2 SVGEGT. V shed 7 bases, J shed 3 bases, and the junction held 10 bases outside the gene matches.

This clonotype has ten or more counts. The CDR3 DNA follows: TGTGCCAGCAGCAGTGCGACAGGGAACTATGGCTACACCTTC. Translating it yields CASSSATGNYGYTF. V usage is TRBV7-2 and J usage is TRBJ1-2, with 7 positions matching TRBD1. Germline V lookup: CDR1 SGHTA, CDR2 FQGNSA. With V trimmed by 5 bases and J by 2 bases, 5 bases remained unmatched. The CDR3 runs to 14 residues.

The chain recombines TRBV20-1 with TRBJ2-1, with 12 bases lining up with TRBD2. CDR1 and CDR2 (germline): DFQATT, SNEGSKA (reference sequence). V shed 3 bases, J shed 5 bases, and the junction held 2 bases outside the gene matches. There are 14 residues in the CDR3. The CDR3 DNA sequence: TGCAGTGCTAGTCCTAGCGGGGGGGACAATGAGCAGTTCTTC. Its protein product is CSASPSGGDNEQFF.

The chain is built from TRBV20-1 and TRBJ2-3; the D is unclear. Germline V gene sequence: CDR1 DFQATT, CDR2 SNEGSKA (reference sequence). The CDR3 is made up of 11 amino acids. The V and J ends lost 6 bases and 5 bases respectively, with 9 bases between them. The CDR3 bases are TGCAGTGCGAACAAGCTAGATACGCAGTATTTT. It codes for CSANKLDTQYF.

This clonotype was detected many times. V gene TRBV28 combines with J gene TRBJ1-4; 8 bases agree with TRBD1. The V gene end was trimmed by 3 bases and the J gene end by 0 bases; junction bases not matched to a gene: 3. This CDR3 region has 16 residues. Per germline, CDR1 MDHEN and CDR2 SYDVKM. The DNA of the CDR3 is TGTGCCAGCAGTTTTGACAGGGGTGCAACTAATGAAAAACTGTTTTTT. It specifies CASSFDRGATNEKLFF.

DNA for the CDR3: TGTGCCAGCAGCTCCAGGGGAGGCTACGAGCAGTACTTC. As protein: CASSSRGGYEQYF. The V and J genes are TRBV11-3 and TRBJ2-7; possibly TRBD1 or TRBD2 for D (6 bases each). The germline V gene has CDR1 SGHNT and CDR2 YENEEA. This CDR3 is 13 amino acids long. Between the trimmed V and J ends, which lost 4 bases and 3 bases, there was a span of 10 bases.

In its sample, this clonotype was seen many times. The chain employs TRBV20-1 and TRBJ1-5; tentatively, D is TRBD1 (6 bases). Trimming stripped 0 bases from V and 6 bases from J, with 12 bases between. The length of the CDR3 is 14 residues. The germline CDR1 and CDR2 sequences are DFQATT and SNEGSKA (reference sequence). CDR3 loop: CSARDTGLRQPQHF. The CDR3 DNA follows: TGCAGTGCTAGAGACACAGGGCTTCGTCAGCCCCAGCATTTT.

This clonotype was found many times. V is TRBV7-2 and J is TRBJ2-5; TRBD2 matches at 7 bases. Germline loops: CDR1 SGHTA, CDR2 FQGNSA. The CDR3 totals 15 residues. J lost 5 bases, V lost 5 bases, and 11 bases had no gene match. CDR3 amino acids: CASSPGGRGVETQYF. CDR3 DNA sequence: TGTGCCAGCAGCCCCGGGGGTCGGGGGGTGGAGACCCAGTACTTC.

The genes are TRBV11-2 and TRBJ2-2; weak D call: TRBD1 (6 bases). In germline, CDR1 is SGHAT, CDR2 FQNNGV. This CDR3 comprises 16 residues. V lost 6 bases and J lost 7, with 21 bases in between. CDR3 sequence: CASSLGQFPFGGELFF. The CDR3 DNA is TGTGCCAGCAGTCTCGGACAGTTCCCCTTTGGCGGGGAGCTGTTTTTT.

This clonotype was recorded many times. This sequence joins TRBV29-1 and TRBJ2-7; D possibly corresponds to TRBD2 (6 bases). The CDR3 spans 14 residues. Trimming left V 6 bases short and J 2 bases short, with 17 bases between. In germline, CDR1 is SQVTM, CDR2 ANQGSEA. The CDR3 here is CSVVPGLHAYEQYF. The CDR3, as DNA: TGCAGCGTCGTCCCGGGACTTCACGCCTACGAGCAGTACTTC.

This clonotype showed up many times. The chain couples TRBV7-2 to TRBJ1-2; a possible D gene is TRBD1 (5 bases). V gave up 2 bases and J gave up 5 bases, with 15 bases separating them. The CDR3 covers 15 residues. Germline V gene data show CDR1 as SGHTA and CDR2 as FQGNSA. CDR3 DNA: TGTGCCAGCAGCTTAAACCGGGGCATGAATTATGGCTACACCTTC. Its translation is CASSLNRGMNYGYTF.

This clonotype occurred many times. This rearrangement joins TRBV20-1 to TRBJ2-5; perhaps TRBD2 as D (5 bases). The CDR3 runs to 15 residues. The ends were cut back, 0 bases at V and 5 bases at J, with 16 bases in the middle. The germline V gene encodes CDR1 DFQATT and CDR2 SNEGSKA (reference sequence). CDR3 sequence reads: CSARDFRGSLETQYF. CDR3 in DNA: TGCAGTGCTAGAGATTTCCGGGGTTCTTTGGAGACCCAGTACTTC.

This clonotype was found many times. The V and J genes are TRBV7-2 and TRBJ2-3, with 8 positions matching TRBD2. This CDR3 has 17 residues. V lost 1 base to trimming and J lost 2 bases; unmatched junction nucleotides: 8. The germline V gene encodes CDR1 SGHTA and CDR2 FQGNSA. The CDR3 reads CASSLEARGDYTDTQYF. The CDR3 DNA reads as TGTGCCAGCAGCTTAGAGGCGCGGGGGGACTACACAGATACGCAGTATTTT.